What follows is one T cell receptor (beta chain) and its context. Antigen unknown. This record belongs to a study of radiotherapy plus CTLA-4 blockade in lung cancer. Study-wide findings and caveats: Expansion of tumor-derived TCR clones was observed in blood after radiotherapy plus ipilimumab. Reports identified early blood T cell clone dynamics, with interferon-beta, as the best response predictor.

Profiled with immunoSEQ multiplex PCR; TCRdb holds only in-frame clones, not every one. This sample has over 80,000 clones; 75% to 90% occur once, and the top ten carry under 0.85%. This CDR3 is 14 amino acids long. Trimming cost V 11 bases and J 0 bases; bases outside gene matches: 9. Germline CDR1 reads LNHDA; CDR2 reads SQIVND (reference sequence). The chain links TRBV19 to TRBJ1-1, with 7 positions matching TRBD1. This material consisted of peripheral blood, taken from a patient treated with radiotherapy plus ipilimumab. This TCR came from a human donor with non-small cell lung cancer who had stable disease on radiotherapy plus ipilimumab. As DNA, the CDR3 is TGTGCCCGCCGGGACAGACATCTGAACACTGAAGCTTTCTTT. It translates to CARRDRHLNTEAFF.